Listed below are T cell receptor beta chains from one sample, sequenced in a study of cytomegalovirus exposure and HLA in healthy donors. Profiled with immunoSEQ multiplex PCR; TCRdb holds only in-frame clones, not every one. In the table there are some 140,000 clones, 65% to 85% of which are singletons. Material for sequencing was PBMCs. All receptors derive from a young man in good health and CMV-seronegative. The CDR3 runs from the conserved cysteine through the conserved F or W. A D gene is named only where the DNA matches it firmly. Size is omitted from some rows. Given values are once, few, many or a class for expanded clones.

>TRBV7-2|.|TRBJ2-1|.
CASRQQGSSYNEQFF
TGTGCCAGCAGACAACAGGGTAGCTCCTACAATGAGCAGTTCTTC
>TRBV19|.|TRBJ1-1|few
CASQMGAVEENTEAFF
TGTGCCAGCCAAATGGGGGCCGTGGAGGAGAACACTGAAGCTTTCTTT
>TRBV10-3|.|TRBJ1-2|few
CAVAGSGNYGYTF
TGTGCCGTGGCAGGGTCTGGGAACTATGGCTACACCTTC
>TRBV19|TRBD2|TRBJ2-1|.
CASSISGGFSYNEQFF
TGTGCCAGTAGTATTAGCGGGGGTTTTTCCTACAATGAGCAGTTCTTC
>TRBV2|TRBD1|TRBJ1-4|.
CASSENRGPGEKLFF
TGTGCCAGCAGTGAGAACAGGGGGCCGGGAGAAAAACTGTTTTTT
>TRBV28|.|TRBJ2-3|few
CASSLIGTTRDTQYF
TGTGCCAGCAGTTTGATCGGGACAACAAGGGATACGCAGTATTTT
>TRBV29-1|TRBD1|TRBJ1-2|.
CSVVRQGVHRGAF
TGCAGCGTTGTGAGACAGGGGGTGCATAGGGGGGCCTTC
>TRBV9|.|TRBJ2-5|few
CASSVGGGWGIQETQYF
TGTGCCAGCAGCGTAGGGGGAGGTTGGGGAATCCAAGAGACCCAGTACTTC
>TRBV6-6|.|TRBJ1-1|.
CASSRTRTTEAFF
TGTGCCAGCAGCCGGACTAGGACCACTGAAGCTTTCTTT
>TRBV7-9|.|TRBJ2-3|.
CASTTSRLSTDTQYF
TGTGCCAGCACTACGTCCCGGTTAAGCACAGATACGCAGTATTTT
>TRBV5-6|.|TRBJ1-2|once
CASSLVAGYGYTF
TGTGCCAGCAGCTTGGTGGCAGGGTATGGCTACACCTTC
>TRBV7-6|TRBD2|TRBJ2-5|.
CASSPLADQETQYF
TGTGCCAGCAGCCCACTAGCGGATCAAGAGACCCAGTACTTC
>TRBV29-1|.|TRBJ2-2|.
CSVAYTGVTGELFF
TGCAGCGTTGCGTACACAGGCGTCACCGGGGAGCTGTTTTTT
>TRBV5-1|.|TRBJ2-3|.
CASGTTSTDTQYF
TGCGCCAGCGGCACAACCTCTACAGATACGCAGTATTTT
>TRBV19|TRBD2|TRBJ2-4|.
CASSIGGGTGKNIQYF
TGTGCCAGTAGTATTGGGGGGGGGACTGGCAAAAACATTCAGTACTTC
>TRBV27|.|TRBJ1-5|once
CASSSAGAGQPQHF
TGTGCCAGCAGTTCCGCAGGGGCAGGGCAGCCCCAGCATTTT
>TRBV28|.|TRBJ1-6|.
CASTTIGGGFGSPLHF
TGTGCCAGCACTACAATAGGAGGCGGGTTTGGATCACCCCTCCACTTT
>TRBV6-1|.|TRBJ2-7|once
CASSEGRLYEQYF
TGTGCCAGCAGTGAAGGCAGGCTATACGAGCAGTACTTC
>TRBV4-3|.|TRBJ2-7|.
CASSPTGIWGYEQYF
TGCGCCAGCAGCCCGACGGGGATCTGGGGCTACGAGCAGTACTTC
>TRBV4-1|.|TRBJ2-5|.
CASSRTGPETQYF
TGCGCCAGCAGCCGAACGGGTCCGGAGACCCAGTACTTC
>TRBV18|TRBD1|TRBJ2-2|few
CASSPGQGPTGELFF
TGTGCCAGCTCGCCGGGACAGGGGCCCACCGGGGAGCTGTTTTTT
>TRBV2|.|TRBJ1-5|.
CASNREQDQPQHF
TGTGCCAGCAACAGGGAGCAGGACCAGCCCCAGCATTTT
>TRBV5-1|.|TRBJ2-2|.
CASSSGSGTGELFF
TGCGCCAGCAGCTCCGGGTCGGGAACCGGGGAGCTGTTTTTT
>TRBV28|TRBD1|TRBJ1-2|.
CASSAGTGHYGYTF
TGTGCCAGCAGTGCCGGGACAGGGCACTATGGCTACACCTTC
>TRBV19|.|TRBJ1-1|few
CASSPGRTNTEAFF
TGTGCCAGTAGTCCCGGACGGACTAACACTGAAGCTTTCTTT
>TRBV28|.|TRBJ1-6|.
CASSLIRSSYNSPLHF
TGTGCCAGCAGTTTGATCCGGAGCTCCTATAATTCACCCCTCCACTTT
>TRBV7-9|.|TRBJ1-4|.
CASSFGGDTTNEKLFF
TGTGCCAGCAGCTTCGGGGGGGATACAACTAATGAAAAACTGTTTTTT
>TRBV27|.|TRBJ2-5|few
CAFPTAGQEQETQYF
TGTGCCTTCCCAACAGCGGGACAGGAGCAAGAGACCCAGTACTTC
>TRBV18|.|TRBJ1-1|.
CASSVDRNTEAFF
TGTGCCAGCTCAGTCGACAGGAACACTGAAGCTTTCTTT
>TRBV5-7|TRBD1|TRBJ2-2|.
CASSRDRVRTGELFF
TGTGCCAGCAGCCGAGACAGGGTGAGGACCGGGGAGCTGTTTTTT
>TRBV6-6|.|TRBJ2-1|.
CASSYGTRDIGLF
TGTGCCAGCAGTTACGGAACCCGGGACATAGGACTCTTC
>TRBV4-2|TRBD1|TRBJ1-5|.
CASSQFTGAGLQPQHF
TGTGCCAGCAGCCAGTTCACAGGGGCGGGTCTTCAGCCCCAGCATTTT
>TRBV10-1|.|TRBJ2-4|once
CASGMCFNSQYF
TGCGCCAGCGGCATGTGTTTCAACAGTCAGTACTTC
>TRBV6-5|.|TRBJ1-2|.
CASSYGAGSNYGYTF
TGTGCCAGCAGTTACGGGGCAGGGTCTAACTATGGCTACACCTTC
>TRBV28|.|TRBJ2-1|once
CASSLLYLSNEQFF
TGTGCCAGCAGTTTACTTTATCTATCCAATGAGCAGTTCTTC
>TRBV6-6|TRBD1|TRBJ1-3|.
CASTGQVSRGNTIYF
TGTGCCAGCACTGGACAGGTTTCTCGTGGAAACACCATATATTTT
>TRBV7-8|TRBD1|TRBJ1-1|.
CASSPGGGTGGAFF
TGTGCCAGCAGCCCCGGGGGGGGGACAGGGGGAGCTTTCTTT
>TRBV6-5|.|TRBJ1-2|.
CASSYSGQIYGYTF
TGTGCCAGCAGTTACTCCGGACAGATATATGGCTACACCTTC
>TRBV7-9|.|TRBJ1-1|.
CASSLMAPEVFF
TGTGCCAGCAGCTTAATGGCCCCTGAAGTTTTCTTT
>TRBV5-1|.|TRBJ2-2|.
CASSLSTPNTGELFF
TGCGCCAGCAGCTTAAGTACTCCGAACACCGGGGAGCTGTTTTTT
>TRBV9|.|TRBJ1-1|.
CASSVNKNTEAFF
TGTGCCAGCAGCGTTAACAAGAACACTGAAGCTTTCTTT
>TRBV2|TRBD1|TRBJ1-2|.
CASSRTGYDYGYTF
TGTGCCAGCAGTCGGACAGGTTATGACTATGGCTACACCTTC